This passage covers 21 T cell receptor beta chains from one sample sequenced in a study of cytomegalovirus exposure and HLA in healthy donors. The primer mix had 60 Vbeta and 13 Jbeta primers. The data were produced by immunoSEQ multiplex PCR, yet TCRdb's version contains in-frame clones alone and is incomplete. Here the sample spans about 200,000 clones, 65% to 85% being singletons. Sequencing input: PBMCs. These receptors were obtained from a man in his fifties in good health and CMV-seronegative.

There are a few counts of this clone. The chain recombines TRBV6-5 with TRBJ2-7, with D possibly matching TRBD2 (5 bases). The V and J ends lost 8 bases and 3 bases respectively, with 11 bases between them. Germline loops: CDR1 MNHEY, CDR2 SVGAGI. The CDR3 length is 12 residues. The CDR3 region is CASGRSFYEQYF. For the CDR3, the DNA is TGTGCCAGCGGGAGAAGTTTCTACGAGCAGTACTTC.

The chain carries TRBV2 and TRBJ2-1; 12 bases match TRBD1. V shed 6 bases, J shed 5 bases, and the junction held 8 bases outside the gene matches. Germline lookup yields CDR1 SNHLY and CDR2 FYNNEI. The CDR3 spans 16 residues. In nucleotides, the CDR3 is TGTGCCAGCAGCGTATGGGGACAGGGGGCGAACAATGAGCAGTTCTTC. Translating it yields CASSVWGQGANNEQFF.

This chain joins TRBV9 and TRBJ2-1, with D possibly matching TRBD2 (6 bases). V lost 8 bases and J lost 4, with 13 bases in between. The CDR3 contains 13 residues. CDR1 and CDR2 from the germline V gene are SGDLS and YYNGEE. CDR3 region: CARGTLGYNEQFF. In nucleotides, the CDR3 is TGTGCCAGAGGGACTTTGGGGTACAATGAGCAGTTCTTC.

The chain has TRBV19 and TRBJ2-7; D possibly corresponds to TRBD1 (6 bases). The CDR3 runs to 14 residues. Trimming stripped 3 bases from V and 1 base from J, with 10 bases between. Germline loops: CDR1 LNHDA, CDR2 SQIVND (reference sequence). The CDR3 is CASSITGSSYEQYF. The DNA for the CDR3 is TGTGCCAGTAGTATCACAGGGTCTTCCTACGAGCAGTACTTC.

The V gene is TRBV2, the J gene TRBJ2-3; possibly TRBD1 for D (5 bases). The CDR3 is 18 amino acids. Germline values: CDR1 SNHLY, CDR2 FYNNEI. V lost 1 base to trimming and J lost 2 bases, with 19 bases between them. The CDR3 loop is CASSEEGWSRVHTDTQYF. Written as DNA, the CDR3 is TGTGCCAGCAGTGAAGAAGGGTGGTCCAGGGTCCACACAGATACGCAGTATTTT. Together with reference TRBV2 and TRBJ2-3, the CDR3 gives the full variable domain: EPEVTQTPSHQVTQMGQEVILRCVPISNHLYFYWYRQILGQKVEFLVSFYNNEISEKSEIFDDQFSVERPDGSNFTLKIRSTKLEDSAMYFCASSEEGWSRVHTDTQYFGPGTRLTVL.

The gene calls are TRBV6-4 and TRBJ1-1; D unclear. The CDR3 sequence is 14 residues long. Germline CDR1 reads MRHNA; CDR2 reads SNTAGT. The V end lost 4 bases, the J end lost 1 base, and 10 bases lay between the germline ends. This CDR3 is CASSGEVGNTEAFF. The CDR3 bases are TGTGCCAGCAGTGGGGAGGTGGGGAACACTGAAGCTTTCTTT.

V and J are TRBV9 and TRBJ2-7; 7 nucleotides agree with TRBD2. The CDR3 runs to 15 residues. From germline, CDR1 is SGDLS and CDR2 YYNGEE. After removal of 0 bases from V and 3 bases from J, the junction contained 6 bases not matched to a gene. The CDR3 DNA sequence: TGTGCCAGCAGCGTAGACGGGAGGCCCCTCTACGAGCAGTACTTC. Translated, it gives CASSVDGRPLYEQYF.

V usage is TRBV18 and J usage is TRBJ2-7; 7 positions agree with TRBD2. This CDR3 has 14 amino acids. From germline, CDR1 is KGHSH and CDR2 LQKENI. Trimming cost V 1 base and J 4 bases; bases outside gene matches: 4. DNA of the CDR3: TGTGCCAGCTCACCACGGTGGGAGGGGTACGAGCAGTACTTC. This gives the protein CASSPRWEGYEQYF.

The CDR3 region has the DNA TGTGCCAGCAGGGAATTCGGCACAGATACGCAGTATTTT. It yields the protein CASREFGTDTQYF. This sequence joins TRBV6-1 and TRBJ2-3; D unclear. The CDR3 covers 13 residues. CDR1 and CDR2 (germline): MNHNS, SASEGT. V lost 6 bases to trimming and J lost 1 base, with 8 bases between them.

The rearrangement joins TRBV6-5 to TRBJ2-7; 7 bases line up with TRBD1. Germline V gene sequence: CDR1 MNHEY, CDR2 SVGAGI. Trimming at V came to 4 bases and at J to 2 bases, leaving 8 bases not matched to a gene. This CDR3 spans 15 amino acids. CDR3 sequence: CASSLKGTATYEQYF. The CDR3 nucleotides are TGTGCCAGCAGTTTAAAGGGGACAGCCACCTACGAGCAGTACTTC.

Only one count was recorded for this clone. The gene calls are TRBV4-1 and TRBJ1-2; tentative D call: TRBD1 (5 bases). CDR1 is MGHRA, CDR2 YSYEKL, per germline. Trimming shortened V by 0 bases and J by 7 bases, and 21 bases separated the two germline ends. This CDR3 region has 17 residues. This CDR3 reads CASSQEPGWTREGGYTF. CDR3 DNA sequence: TGCGCCAGCAGCCAAGAGCCCGGATGGACCAGGGAGGGTGGCTACACCTTC.

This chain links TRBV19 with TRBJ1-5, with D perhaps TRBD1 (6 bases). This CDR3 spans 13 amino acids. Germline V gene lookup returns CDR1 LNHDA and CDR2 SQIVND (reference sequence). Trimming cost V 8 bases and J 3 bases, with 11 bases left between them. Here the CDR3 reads CASGDRYNQPQHF. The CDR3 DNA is TGTGCCAGTGGAGACAGGTACAATCAGCCCCAGCATTTT.

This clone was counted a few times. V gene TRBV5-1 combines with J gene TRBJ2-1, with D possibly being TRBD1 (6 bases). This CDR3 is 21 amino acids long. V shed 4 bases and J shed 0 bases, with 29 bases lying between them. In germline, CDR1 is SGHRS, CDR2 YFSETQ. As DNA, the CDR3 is TGCGCCAGCAGCCTAAGCCTCACAGGGATACTTAGCCCTGACTCCTACAATGAGCAGTTCTTC. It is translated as CASSLSLTGILSPDSYNEQFF.

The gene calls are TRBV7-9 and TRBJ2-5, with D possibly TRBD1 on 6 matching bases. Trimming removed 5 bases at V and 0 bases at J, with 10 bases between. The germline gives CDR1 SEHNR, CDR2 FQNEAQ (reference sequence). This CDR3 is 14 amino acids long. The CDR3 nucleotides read TGTGCCAGCAGCCCCCAGGGGTACCAAGAGACCCAGTACTTC. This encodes CASSPQGYQETQYF.

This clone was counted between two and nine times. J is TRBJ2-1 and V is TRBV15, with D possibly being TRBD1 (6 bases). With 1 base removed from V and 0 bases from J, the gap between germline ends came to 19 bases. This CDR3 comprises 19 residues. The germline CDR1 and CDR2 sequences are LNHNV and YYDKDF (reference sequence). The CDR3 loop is CATSRVGRTGLSSYNEQFF. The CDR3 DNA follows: TGTGCCACCAGCAGAGTTGGGAGAACAGGGTTGAGCTCCTACAATGAGCAGTTCTTC.

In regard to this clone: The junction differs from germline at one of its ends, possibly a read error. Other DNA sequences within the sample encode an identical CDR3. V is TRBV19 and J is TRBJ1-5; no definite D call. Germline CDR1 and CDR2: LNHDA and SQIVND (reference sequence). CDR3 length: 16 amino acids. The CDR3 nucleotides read TGTGCCAGTAGTATCTTGGCCGCGGGTAGCAACCAGCCCCAGCATTTT. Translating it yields CASSILAAGSNQPQHF. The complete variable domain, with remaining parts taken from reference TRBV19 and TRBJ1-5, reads DGGITQSPKYLFRKEGQNVTLSCEQNLNHDAMYWYRQDPGQGLRLIYYSQIVNDFQKGDIAEGYSVSREKKESFPLTVTSAQKNPTAFYLCASSILAAGSNQPQHFGDGTRLSIL.

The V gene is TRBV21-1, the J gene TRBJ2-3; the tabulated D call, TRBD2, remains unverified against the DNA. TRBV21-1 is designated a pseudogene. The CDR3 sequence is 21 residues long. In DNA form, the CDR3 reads TGTGCCAGCAGCAAAGCCTTTTCCGGGACTAGCGGGAGGGAGAGCGGAAATACGCAGTATTTT. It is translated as CASSKAFSGTSGRESGNTQYF.

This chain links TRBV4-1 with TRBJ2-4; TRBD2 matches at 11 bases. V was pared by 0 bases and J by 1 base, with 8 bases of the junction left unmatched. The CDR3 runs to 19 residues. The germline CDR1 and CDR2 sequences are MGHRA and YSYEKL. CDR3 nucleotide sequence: TGCGCCAGCAGCCAAGATGTGGTAGCGGGAGGGTATGCCAAAAACATTCAGTACTTC. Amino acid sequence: CASSQDVVAGGYAKNIQYF.

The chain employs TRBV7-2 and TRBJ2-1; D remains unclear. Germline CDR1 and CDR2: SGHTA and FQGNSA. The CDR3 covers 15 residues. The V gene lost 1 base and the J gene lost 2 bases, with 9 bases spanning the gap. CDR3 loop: CASSLGTHTYNEQFF. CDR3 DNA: TGTGCCAGCAGCTTAGGTACACATACCTACAATGAGCAGTTCTTC.

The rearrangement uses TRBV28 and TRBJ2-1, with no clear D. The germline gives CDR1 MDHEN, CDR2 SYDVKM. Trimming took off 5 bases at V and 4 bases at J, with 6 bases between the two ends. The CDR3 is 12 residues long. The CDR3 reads CASSTRYNEQFF. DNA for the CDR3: TGTGCCAGCAGTACGAGGTACAATGAGCAGTTCTTC.

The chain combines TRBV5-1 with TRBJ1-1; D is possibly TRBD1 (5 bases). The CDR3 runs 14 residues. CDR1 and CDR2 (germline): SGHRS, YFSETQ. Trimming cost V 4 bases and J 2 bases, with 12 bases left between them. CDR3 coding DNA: TGCGCCAGCAGCCAATTTACAGGTAACACTGAAGCTTTCTTT. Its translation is CASSQFTGNTEAFF. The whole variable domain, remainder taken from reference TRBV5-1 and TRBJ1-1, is KAGVTQTPRYLIKTRGQQVTLSCSPISGHRSVSWYQQTPGQGLQFLFEYFSETQRNKGNFPGRFSGRQFSNSRSEMNVSTLELGDSALYLCASSQFTGNTEAFFGQGTRLTVV.